This paragraph reports one TCR beta chain. What it binds is unknown. These data are taken from a study of cytomegalovirus exposure and HLA in healthy donors. The donors were healthy bone marrow donors. 60 Vbeta and 13 Jbeta primers were used in PCR. Measured with immunoSEQ multiplex PCR; TCRdb has only the in-frame clones, and not every one. The sample holds around 130,000 clones, approximately 65% seen once. V lost 2 bases, J lost 3 bases, and 17 bases lay in between. Germline V gene data show CDR1 as SEHNR and CDR2 as FQNEAQ (reference sequence). The CDR3 totals 16 residues. Findings and limits, study-wide: Later analysis reportedly placed an Asian-associated ancestry cluster below the roughly 690-donor mean in N-insertions. Being indistinguishable, some V segments were excluded, TRBV6-2 and TRBV6-3 among them.

The sequence derives from a man in his late teens or twenties in good health and CMV-seronegative. Source material: PBMCs. The V gene is TRBV7-9, the J gene TRBJ2-7; D is possibly TRBD1 (6 bases). CDR3 in amino acids: CASSLTPSDRIYEQYF. CDR3 DNA: TGTGCCAGCAGCTTAACCCCATCCGACAGGATCTACGAGCAGTACTTC.